This T cell receptor (beta chain) was recovered during a study of radiotherapy plus CTLA-4 blockade in lung cancer. Study background: Objective responses occurred in 15% to 20% of patients; around 28% had disease control. Findings and caveats of the study: There was expansion of tumor-derived TCR clones in blood after radiotherapy plus ipilimumab. Per reports, early blood T cell clone dynamics, plus interferon-beta, forecast response most strongly.

CDR3 size: 14 residues. Germline V gene sequence: CDR1 SGHVS, CDR2 FQNEAQ. Trimming left V 5 bases short and J 9 bases short, with 17 bases between. Focal radiation and CTLA-4 blockade (ipilimumab) were tested in chemo-refractory metastatic non-small-cell lung cancer patients. The data were produced by immunoSEQ multiplex PCR, yet TCRdb's version contains in-frame clones alone and is incomplete. The sample consists of about 80,000 clones, under 90% of them appearing once. Note on this clone: What it recognizes is unknown.

The V and J genes are TRBV7-8 and TRBJ2-1; the D call may be TRBD1 or TRBD2 (7 bases each). The sequence was obtained from a human donor with non-small cell lung cancer who had stable disease on radiotherapy plus ipilimumab. This sample comprised peripheral blood, obtained from a patient treated with radiotherapy plus ipilimumab. CDR3 in DNA: TGTGCCAGCAGCCTCCGTGACAGGGAGGGTGAGCAGTTCTTC. Amino acid sequence: CASSLRDREGEQFF.